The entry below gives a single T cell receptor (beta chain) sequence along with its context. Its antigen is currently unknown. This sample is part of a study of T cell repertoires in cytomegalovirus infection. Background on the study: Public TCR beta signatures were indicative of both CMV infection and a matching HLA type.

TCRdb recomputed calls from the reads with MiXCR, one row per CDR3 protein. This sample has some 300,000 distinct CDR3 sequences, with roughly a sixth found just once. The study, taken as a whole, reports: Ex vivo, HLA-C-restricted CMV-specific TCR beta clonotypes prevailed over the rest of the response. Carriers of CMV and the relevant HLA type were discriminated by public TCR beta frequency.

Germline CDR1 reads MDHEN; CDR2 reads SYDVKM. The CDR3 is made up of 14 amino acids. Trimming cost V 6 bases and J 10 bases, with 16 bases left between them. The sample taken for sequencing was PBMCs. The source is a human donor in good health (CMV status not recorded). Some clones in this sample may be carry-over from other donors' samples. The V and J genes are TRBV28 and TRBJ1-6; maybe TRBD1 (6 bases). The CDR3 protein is CASSKDSLGSPLHF. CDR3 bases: TGTGCCAGCAGCAAGGACAGCCTCGGCTCACCCCTCCACTTT.